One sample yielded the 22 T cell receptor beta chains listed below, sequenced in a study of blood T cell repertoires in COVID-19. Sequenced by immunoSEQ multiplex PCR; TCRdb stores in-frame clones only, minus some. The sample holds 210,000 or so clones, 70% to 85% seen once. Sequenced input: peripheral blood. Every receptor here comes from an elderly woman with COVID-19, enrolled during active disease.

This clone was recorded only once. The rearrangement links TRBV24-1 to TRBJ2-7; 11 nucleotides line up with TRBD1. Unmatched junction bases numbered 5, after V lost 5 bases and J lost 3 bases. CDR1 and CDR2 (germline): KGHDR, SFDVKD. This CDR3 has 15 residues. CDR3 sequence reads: CATSVGTGGSYEQYF. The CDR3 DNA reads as TGTGCCACCAGTGTTGGGACAGGGGGGAGCTACGAGCAGTACTTC.

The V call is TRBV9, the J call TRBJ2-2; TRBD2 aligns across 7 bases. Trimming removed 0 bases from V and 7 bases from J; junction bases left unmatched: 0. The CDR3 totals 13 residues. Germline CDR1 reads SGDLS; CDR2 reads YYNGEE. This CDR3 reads CASSVAGGGELFF. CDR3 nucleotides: TGTGCCAGCAGCGTAGCGGGGGGCGGGGAGCTGTTTTTT.

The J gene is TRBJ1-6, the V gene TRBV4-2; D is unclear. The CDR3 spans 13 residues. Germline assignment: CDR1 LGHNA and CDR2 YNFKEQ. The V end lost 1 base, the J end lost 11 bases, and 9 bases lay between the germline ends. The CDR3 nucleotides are TGTGCCAGCAGCCAAGTCCCTGCTACACCCCTCCACTTT. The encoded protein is CASSQVPATPLHF.

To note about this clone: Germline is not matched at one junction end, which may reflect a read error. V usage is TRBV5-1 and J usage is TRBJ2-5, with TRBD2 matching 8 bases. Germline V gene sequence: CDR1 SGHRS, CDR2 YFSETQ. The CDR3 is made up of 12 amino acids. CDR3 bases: TGCGCCAGCAGCTCCCCGGGAGGGTCTTATCACTTC. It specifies CASSSPGGSYHF.

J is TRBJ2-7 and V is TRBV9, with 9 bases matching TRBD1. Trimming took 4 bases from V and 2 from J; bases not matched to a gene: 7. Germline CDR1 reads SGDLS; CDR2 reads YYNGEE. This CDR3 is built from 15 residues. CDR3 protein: CASSRGQGRAYEQYF. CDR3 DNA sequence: TGTGCCAGCAGCAGAGGACAGGGGCGAGCCTACGAGCAGTACTTC. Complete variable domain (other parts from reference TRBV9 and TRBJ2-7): DSGVTQTPKHLITATGQRVTLRCSPRSGDLSVYWYQQSLDQGLQFLIQYYNGEERAKGNILERFSAQQFPDLHSELNLSSLELGDSALYFCASSRGQGRAYEQYFGPGTRLTVT.

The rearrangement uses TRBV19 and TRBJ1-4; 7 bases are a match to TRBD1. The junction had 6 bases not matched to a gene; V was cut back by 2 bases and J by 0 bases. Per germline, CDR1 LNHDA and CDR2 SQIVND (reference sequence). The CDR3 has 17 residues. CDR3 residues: CASSIIAGGATNEKLFF. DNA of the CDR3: TGTGCCAGTAGTATAATCGCAGGGGGAGCAACTAATGAAAAACTGTTTTTT. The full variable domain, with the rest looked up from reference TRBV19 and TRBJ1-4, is DGGITQSPKYLFRKEGQNVTLSCEQNLNHDAMYWYRQDPGQGLRLIYYSQIVNDFQKGDIAEGYSVSREKKESFPLTVTSAQKNPTAFYLCASSIIAGGATNEKLFFGSGTQLSVL.

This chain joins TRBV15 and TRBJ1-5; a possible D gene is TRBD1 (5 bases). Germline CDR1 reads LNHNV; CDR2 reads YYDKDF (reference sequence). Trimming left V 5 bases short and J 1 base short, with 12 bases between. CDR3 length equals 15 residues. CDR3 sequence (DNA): TGTGCCACCAGCGAGTTGAGACAGAGCAATCAGCCCCAGCATTTT. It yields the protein CATSELRQSNQPQHF.

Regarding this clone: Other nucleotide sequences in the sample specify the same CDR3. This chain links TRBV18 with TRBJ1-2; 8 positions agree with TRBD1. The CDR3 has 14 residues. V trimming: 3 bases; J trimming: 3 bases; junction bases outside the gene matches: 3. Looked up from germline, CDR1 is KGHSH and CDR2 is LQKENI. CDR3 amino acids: CASSPGQGDYGYTF. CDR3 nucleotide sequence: TGTGCCAGCTCACCCGGACAGGGAGACTATGGCTACACCTTC.

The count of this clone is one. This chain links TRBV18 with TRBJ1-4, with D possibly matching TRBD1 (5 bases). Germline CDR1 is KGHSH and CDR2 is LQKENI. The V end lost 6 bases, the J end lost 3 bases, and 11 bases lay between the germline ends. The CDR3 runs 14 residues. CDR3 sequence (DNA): TGTGCCAGCTCCCTCGGGGGTCCTAATGAAAAACTGTTTTTT. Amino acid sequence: CASSLGGPNEKLFF.

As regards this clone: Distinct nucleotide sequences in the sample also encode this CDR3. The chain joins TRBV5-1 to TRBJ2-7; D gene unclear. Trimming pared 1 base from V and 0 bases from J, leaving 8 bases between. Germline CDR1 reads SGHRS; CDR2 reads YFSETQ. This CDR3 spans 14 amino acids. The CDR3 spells CASSLSGTSYEQYF. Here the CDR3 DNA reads TGCGCCAGCAGCTTGTCGGGTACCTCCTACGAGCAGTACTTC.

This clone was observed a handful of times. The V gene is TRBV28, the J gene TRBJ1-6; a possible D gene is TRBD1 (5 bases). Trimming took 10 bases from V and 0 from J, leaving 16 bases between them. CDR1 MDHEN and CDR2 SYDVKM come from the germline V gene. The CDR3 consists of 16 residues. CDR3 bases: TGTGCCACACCTTCCTCCAGGGACTCCTATAATTCACCCCTCCACTTT. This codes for CATPSSRDSYNSPLHF.

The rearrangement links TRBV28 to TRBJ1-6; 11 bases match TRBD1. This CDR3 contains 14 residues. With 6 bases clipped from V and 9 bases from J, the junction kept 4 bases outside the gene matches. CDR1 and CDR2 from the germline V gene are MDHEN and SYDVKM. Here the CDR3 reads CASRPGQGVSPLHF. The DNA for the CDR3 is TGTGCCAGCAGGCCGGGACAGGGGGTTTCACCCCTCCACTTT.

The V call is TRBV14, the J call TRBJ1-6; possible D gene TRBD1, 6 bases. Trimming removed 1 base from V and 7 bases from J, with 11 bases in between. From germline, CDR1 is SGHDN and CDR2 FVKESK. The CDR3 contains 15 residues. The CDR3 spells CASSQVRGRNSPLHF. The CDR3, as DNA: TGTGCCAGCAGCCAAGTCAGGGGCCGGAATTCACCCCTCCACTTT.

The CDR3 nucleotides read TGTGCCAGCAGCCCCTTTGGGGGGGAGTATGGCTACACCTTC. Translation: CASSPFGGEYGYTF. The chain combines TRBV6-2 or TRBV6-3 with TRBJ1-2; maybe TRBD1 (5 bases). This CDR3 is built from 14 residues. V dropped 6 bases and J dropped 5 bases, with 16 bases sitting between them. Germline loops: CDR1 MNHEY, CDR2 SVGEGT.

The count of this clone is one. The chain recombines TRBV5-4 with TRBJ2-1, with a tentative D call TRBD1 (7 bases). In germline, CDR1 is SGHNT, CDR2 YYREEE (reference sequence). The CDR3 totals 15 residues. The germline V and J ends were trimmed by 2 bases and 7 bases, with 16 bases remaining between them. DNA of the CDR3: TGTGCCAGCAGCTTTCAGGGCAGGGGGAGGAATGAGCAGTTCTTC. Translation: CASSFQGRGRNEQFF.

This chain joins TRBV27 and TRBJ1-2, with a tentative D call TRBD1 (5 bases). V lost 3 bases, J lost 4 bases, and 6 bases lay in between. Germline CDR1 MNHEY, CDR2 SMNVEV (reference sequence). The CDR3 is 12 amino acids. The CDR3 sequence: CASSLQGYGYTF. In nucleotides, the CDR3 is TGTGCCAGCAGTTTGCAGGGCTATGGCTACACCTTC.

CDR3 in amino acids: CASSLGGTNTEAFF. The CDR3 DNA is TGTGCCAGCAGTCTAGGAGGGACTAACACTGAAGCTTTCTTT. The V gene is TRBV14, the J gene TRBJ1-1; D is perhaps TRBD1 (5 bases). This CDR3 region has 14 residues. The germline CDR1 and CDR2 sequences are SGHDN and FVKESK. Trimming removed 6 bases at V and 2 bases at J, with 13 bases between.

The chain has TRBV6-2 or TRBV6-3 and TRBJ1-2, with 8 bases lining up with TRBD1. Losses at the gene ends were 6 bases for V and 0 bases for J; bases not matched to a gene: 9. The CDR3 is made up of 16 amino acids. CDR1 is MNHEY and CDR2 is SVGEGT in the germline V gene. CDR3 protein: CASSLSGQGANYGYTF. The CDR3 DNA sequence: TGTGCCAGCAGCCTATCCGGACAGGGAGCTAACTATGGCTACACCTTC.

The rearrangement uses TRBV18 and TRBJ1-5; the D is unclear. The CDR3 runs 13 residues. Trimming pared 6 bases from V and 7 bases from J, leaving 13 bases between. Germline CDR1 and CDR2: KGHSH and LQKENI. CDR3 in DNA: TGTGCCAGCTCTGATAGGACTGAACAGCCCCAGCATTTT. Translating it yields CASSDRTEQPQHF.

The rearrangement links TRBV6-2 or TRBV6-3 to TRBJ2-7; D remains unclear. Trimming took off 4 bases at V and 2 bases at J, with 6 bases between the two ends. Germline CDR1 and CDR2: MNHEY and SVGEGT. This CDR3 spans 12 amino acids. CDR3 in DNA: TGTGCCAGCAGTTCAACAGCCTACGAGCAGTACTTC. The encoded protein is CASSSTAYEQYF.

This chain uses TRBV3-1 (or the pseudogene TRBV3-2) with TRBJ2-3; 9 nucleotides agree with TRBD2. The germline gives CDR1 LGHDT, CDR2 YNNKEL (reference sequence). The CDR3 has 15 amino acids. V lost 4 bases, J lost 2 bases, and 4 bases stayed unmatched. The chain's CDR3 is CASSLLAGVTDTQYF. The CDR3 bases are TGTGCCAGCAGCCTTTTAGCGGGGGTCACAGATACGCAGTATTTT.

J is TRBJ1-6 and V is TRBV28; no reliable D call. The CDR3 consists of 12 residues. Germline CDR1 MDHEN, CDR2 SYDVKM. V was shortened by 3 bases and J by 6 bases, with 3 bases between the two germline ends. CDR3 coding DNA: TGTGCCAGCAGTTTGAGTAATTCACCCCTCCACTTT. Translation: CASSLSNSPLHF.